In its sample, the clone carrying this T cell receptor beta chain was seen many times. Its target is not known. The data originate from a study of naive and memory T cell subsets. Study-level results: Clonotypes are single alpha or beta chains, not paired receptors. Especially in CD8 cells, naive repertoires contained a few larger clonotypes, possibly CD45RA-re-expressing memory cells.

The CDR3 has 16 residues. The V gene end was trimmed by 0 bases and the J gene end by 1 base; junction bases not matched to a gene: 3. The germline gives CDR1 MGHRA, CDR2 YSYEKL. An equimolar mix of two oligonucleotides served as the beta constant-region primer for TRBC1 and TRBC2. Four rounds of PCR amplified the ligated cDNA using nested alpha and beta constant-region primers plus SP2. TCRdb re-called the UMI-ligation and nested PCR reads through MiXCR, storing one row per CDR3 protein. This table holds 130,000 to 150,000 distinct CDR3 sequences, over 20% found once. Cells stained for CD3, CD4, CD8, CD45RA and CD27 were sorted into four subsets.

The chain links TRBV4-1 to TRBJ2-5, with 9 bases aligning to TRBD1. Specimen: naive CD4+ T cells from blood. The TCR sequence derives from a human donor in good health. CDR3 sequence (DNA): TGCGCCAGCAGCCAAGACCGGGACAGGGCCCAAGAGACCCAGTACTTC. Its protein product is CASSQDRDRAQETQYF.